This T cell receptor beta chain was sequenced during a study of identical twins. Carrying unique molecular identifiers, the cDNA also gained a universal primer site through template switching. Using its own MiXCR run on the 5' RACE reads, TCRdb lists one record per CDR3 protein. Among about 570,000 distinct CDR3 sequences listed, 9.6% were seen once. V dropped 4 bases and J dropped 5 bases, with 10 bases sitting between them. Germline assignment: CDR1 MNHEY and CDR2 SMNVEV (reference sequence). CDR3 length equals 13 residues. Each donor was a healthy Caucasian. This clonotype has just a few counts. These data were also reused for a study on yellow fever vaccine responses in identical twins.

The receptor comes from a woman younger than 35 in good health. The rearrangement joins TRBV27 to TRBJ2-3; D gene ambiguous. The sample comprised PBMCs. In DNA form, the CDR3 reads TGTGCCAGCAGTTCCCTGCCCGTAGATACGCAGTATTTT. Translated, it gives CASSSLPVDTQYF.